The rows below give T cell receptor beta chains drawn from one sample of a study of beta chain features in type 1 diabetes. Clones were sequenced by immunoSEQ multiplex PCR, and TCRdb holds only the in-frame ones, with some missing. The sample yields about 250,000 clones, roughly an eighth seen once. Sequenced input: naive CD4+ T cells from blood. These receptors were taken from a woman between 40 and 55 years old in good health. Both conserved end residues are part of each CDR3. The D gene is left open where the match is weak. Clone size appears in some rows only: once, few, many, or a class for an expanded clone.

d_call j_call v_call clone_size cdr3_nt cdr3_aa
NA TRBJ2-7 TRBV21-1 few TGTGCCAGCAGCAAAGCGCTTTGCGGGCGGAGGCCCTACGAGCAGTACTTC CASSKALCGRRPYEQYF
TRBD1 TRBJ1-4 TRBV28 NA TGTGCCAGTGGGGGACAGCCTGAAAAACTGTTTTTT CASGGQPEKLFF
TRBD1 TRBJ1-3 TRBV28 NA TGTGCCAGCAGTTTGGCAGGGGGCTCTGGAAACACCATATATTTT CASSLAGGSGNTIYF
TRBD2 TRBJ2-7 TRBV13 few TGTGCCAGCAGCTTAGTCGGACTAGCGGGGGAGGACTACGAGCAGTACTTC CASSLVGLAGEDYEQYF
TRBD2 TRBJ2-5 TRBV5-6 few TGTGCCAGCGGAATAGCGGGGATCCAAGAGACCCAGTACTTC CASGIAGIQETQYF
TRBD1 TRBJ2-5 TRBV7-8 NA TGTGCCAGCAGCTTGACAGGGAAAGGGGAGACCCAGTACTTC CASSLTGKGETQYF
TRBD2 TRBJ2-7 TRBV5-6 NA TGTGCCAGCAGCGACCCCCCAGGGCGGGGGGGGAGTTACGAGCAGTACTTC CASSDPPGRGGSYEQYF
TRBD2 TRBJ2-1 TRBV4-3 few TGCGCCAGCAGCCAAGAAAGGCTAGCGGGGGTCTACAATGAGCAGTTCTTC CASSQERLAGVYNEQFF
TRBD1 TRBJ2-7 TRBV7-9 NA TGTGCCAGCAGCTCGACAGGGTTGACCTACGAGCAGTACTTC CASSSTGLTYEQYF
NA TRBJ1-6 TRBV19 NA TGTGCCGCTCGGGACACCCGCAGTTCACCCCTCCACTTT CAARDTRSSPLHF
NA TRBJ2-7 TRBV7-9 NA TGTGCCAGCAGCATAAGAACAGTGAGCTCCTACGAGCAGTACTTC CASSIRTVSSYEQYF
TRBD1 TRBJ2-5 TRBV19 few TGTGCCAGTAGTATCGACAGGGGCGCAGAGACCCAGTACTTC CASSIDRGAETQYF
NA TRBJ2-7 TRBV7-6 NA TGTGCCAGCAGCTTAGGCAGTGGAGCCTCCGAGCAGTACTTC CASSLGSGASEQYF
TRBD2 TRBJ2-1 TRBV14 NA TGTGCCAGCAGCCGAAGGCCGGGACTAGAGGTTTACAATGAGCAGTTCTTC CASSRRPGLEVYNEQFF
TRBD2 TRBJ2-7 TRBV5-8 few TGTGCCAGCAGCTTCCCGGGACTAGCGGGGGCCTACGAGCAGTACTTC CASSFPGLAGAYEQYF
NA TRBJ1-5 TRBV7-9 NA TGTGCCAGCAGCCGGGAGGATCAGCCCCAGCATTTT CASSREDQPQHF
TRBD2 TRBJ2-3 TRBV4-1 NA TGCGCCAGCAGCCAGTCCAGCGGGAGCCGCACAGATACGCAGTATTTT CASSQSSGSRTDTQYF
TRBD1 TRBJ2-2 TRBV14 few TGTGCCAGCAGTCCGGACAGGTTCACCGGGGAGCTGTTTTTT CASSPDRFTGELFF
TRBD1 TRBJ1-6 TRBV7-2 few TGTGCCAGCAGCTTGGGGACAGGGGGGGCTTCACCCCTCCACTTT CASSLGTGGASPLHF
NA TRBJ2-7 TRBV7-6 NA TGTGCCAGCAGCTTAGCGCCCAGGGTGTACGAGCAGTACTTC CASSLAPRVYEQYF
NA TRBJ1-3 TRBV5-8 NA TGTGCCAGCAGCTTATCGCGGAACACCATATATTTT CASSLSRNTIYF
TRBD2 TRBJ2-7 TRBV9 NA TGTGCCAGCAGCGTTATTAGCGGGGGGGCCTACGAGCAGTACTTC CASSVISGGAYEQYF
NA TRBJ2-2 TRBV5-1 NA TGCGCCAGCAGCTTGGTTCAGATCGGGACCGGGGAGCTGTTTTTT CASSLVQIGTGELFF
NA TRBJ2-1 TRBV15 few TGTGCCACCAGCAGAGAGAGCCCGGGTGTCTACAATGAGCAGTTCTTC CATSRESPGVYNEQFF
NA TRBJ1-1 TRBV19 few TGTGCCAGTAGTACAAACAGGGTCAGTGAAGCTTTCTTT CASSTNRVSEAFF
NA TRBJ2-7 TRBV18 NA TGTGCCAGCTCACCACCTCCCCCCGGCGAGCAGTACTTC CASSPPPPGEQYF
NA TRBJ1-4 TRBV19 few TGTGCCAGCACAGAGCTGGCAACTAATGAAAAACTGTTTTTT CASTELATNEKLFF
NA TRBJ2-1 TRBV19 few TGTGCCAGTAGTGACGACTTGTCCTACAATGAGCAGTTCTTC CASSDDLSYNEQFF
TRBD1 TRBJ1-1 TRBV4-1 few TGCGCCAGCAGCCACCCGTTCGGAGCAGGGGGCGATACTGAAGCTTTCTTT CASSHPFGAGGDTEAFF
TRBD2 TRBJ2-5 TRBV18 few TGTGCCAGCTCACCCACGGGGGGGAGACAAGAGACCCAGTACTTC CASSPTGGRQETQYF
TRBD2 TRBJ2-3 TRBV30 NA TGTGCCTGGAGTTTGAAGTGGGCTAGCGGGGGGACAGATACGCAGTATTTT CAWSLKWASGGTDTQYF
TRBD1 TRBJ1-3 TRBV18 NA TGTGCCAGCTCACCACGGGACAGCTCTGGAAACACCATATATTTT CASSPRDSSGNTIYF
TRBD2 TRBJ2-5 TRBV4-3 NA TGCGCCAGCAGCCAAGATTTGAGAGCGGGGAGAGTTGGAGAGACCCAGTACTTC CASSQDLRAGRVGETQYF
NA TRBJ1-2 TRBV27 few TGTGCCAGCAGATTGACAGAAGCTAACTATGGCTACACCTTC CASRLTEANYGYTF
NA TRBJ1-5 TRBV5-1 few TGCGCCAGCAGCTTAGATGGAGATAGAAATCAGCCCCAGCATTTT CASSLDGDRNQPQHF
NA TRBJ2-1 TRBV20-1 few TGCAGTGCTAGACTAGGGAGTGAGCAGTTCTTC CSARLGSEQFF
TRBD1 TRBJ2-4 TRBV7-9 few TGTGCCAGCAGCTTAAGACAGGGATTAAACATTCAGTACTTC CASSLRQGLNIQYF
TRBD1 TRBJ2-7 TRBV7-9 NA TGTGCCAGCAGCGCACCGGGACAGGGGTTCTACGAGCAGTACTTC CASSAPGQGFYEQYF
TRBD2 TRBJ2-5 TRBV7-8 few TGTGCCAGCCAACGGGGGGAGAAAGAGACCCAGTACTTC CASQRGEKETQYF
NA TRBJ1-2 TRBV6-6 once TGTGCCAGCAGTTACGGTGAGGCTGGCTACACCTTC CASSYGEAGYTF
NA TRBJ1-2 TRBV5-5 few TGTGCCAGCAGCTTGTGGCGGCAATCTTATGGCTACACCTTC CASSLWRQSYGYTF
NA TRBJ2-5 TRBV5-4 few TGTGCCAGCAGCTTGAGGTCCCAGGGGATAGAGACCCAGTACTTC CASSLRSQGIETQYF
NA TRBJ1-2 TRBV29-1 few TGCAGCGCTGTACAGGGAAACTATGGCTACACCTTC CSAVQGNYGYTF
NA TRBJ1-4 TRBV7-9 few TGTGCCAGCAGACGGGGGTTTGGAGAAAAACTGTTTTTT CASRRGFGEKLFF
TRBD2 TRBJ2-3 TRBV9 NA TGTGCCAGCAGCGTAGGGCAGCGGGGGGGATCAAGCACAGATACGCAGTATTTT CASSVGQRGGSSTDTQYF
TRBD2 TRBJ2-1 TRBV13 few TGTGCCAGCAGCCCCCCGAGCGGGGCCCCCGCCAATGAGCAGTTCTTC CASSPPSGAPANEQFF
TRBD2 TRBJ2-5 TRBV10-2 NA TGCGCCAGCAGTGGATCTAGCGGGGGTGTAGAGACCCAGTACTTC CASSGSSGGVETQYF
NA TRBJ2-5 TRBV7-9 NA TGTGCCAGCAGCTTAAAGAACGACTATTGGGCAGGGGTAAAGGAGACCCAGTACTTC CASSLKNDYWAGVKETQYF